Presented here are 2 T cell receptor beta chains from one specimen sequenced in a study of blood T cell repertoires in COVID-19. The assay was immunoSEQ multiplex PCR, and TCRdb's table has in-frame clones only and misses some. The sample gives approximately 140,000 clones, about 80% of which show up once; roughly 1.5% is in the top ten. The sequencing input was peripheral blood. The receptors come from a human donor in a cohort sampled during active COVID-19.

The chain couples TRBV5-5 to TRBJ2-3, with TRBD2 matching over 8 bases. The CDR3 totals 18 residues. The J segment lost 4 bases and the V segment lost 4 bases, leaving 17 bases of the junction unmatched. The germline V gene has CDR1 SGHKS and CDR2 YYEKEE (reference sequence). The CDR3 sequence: CASSKTPGTSYMADTQYF. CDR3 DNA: TGTGCCAGCAGCAAGACCCCCGGGACTAGTTACATGGCAGATACGCAGTATTTT.

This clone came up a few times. The CDR3: CASSRPGTGTATNEKLFF. The CDR3 region has the DNA TGTGCCAGCAGTCGTCCCGGGACAGGCACCGCAACTAATGAAAAACTGTTTTTT. This chain links TRBV28 with TRBJ1-4; 8 bases agree with TRBD1. Germline CDR1 and CDR2: MDHEN and SYDVKM. Trimming cost V 5 bases and J 0 bases; bases outside gene matches: 11. The CDR3 loop spans 18 amino acids.